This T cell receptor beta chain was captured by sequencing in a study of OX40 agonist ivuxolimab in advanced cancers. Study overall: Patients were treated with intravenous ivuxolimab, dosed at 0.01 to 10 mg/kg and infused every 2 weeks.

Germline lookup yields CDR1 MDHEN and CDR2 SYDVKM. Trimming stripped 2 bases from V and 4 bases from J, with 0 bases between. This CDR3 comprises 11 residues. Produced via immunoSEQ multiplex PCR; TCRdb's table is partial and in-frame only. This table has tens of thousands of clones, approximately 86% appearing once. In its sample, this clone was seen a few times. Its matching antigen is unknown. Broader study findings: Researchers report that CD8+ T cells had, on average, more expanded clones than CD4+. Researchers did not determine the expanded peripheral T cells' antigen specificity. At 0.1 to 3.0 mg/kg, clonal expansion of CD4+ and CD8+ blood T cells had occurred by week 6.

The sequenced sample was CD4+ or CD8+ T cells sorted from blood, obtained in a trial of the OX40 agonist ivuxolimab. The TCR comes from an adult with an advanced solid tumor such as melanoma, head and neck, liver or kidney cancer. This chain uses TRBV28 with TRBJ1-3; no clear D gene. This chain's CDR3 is CASSLGNTIYF. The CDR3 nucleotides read TGTGCCAGCAGTTTAGGAAACACCATATATTTT.